This passage covers 3 T cell receptor beta chains from one sample sequenced in a study of identical twins. Each CDR3 protein is one row after TCRdb ran MiXCR on the 5' RACE reads. Of 550,000 to 700,000 distinct CDR3 sequences detected, approximately 10% appear once; the ten largest clones hold around 3.1%. The same sample was also studied in work on yellow fever vaccine responses in identical twins.

The sample comprised PBMCs. These receptors were collected from a woman aged 18-29 years in good health.

The chain employs TRBV11-1 and TRBJ2-2; the D gene could be TRBD1 or TRBD2 (6 bases each). The germline CDR1 and CDR2 sequences are SGHAT and FQDESV (reference sequence). The CDR3 extends over 18 amino acids. The V end was cut by 5 bases, the J end by 0 bases, with 19 bases between. CDR3 DNA sequence: TGTGCCAGCAGCCTACCCCCTGGAGGGGGGCCGAACACCGGGGAGCTGTTTTTT. It specifies CASSLPPGGGPNTGELFF.

This clonotype has more than one count but fewer than ten. This chain joins TRBV14 and TRBJ2-7; D is perhaps TRBD2 (5 bases). Germline CDR1 and CDR2: SGHDN and FVKESK. The ends were cut back, 1 base at V and 0 bases at J, with 19 bases in the middle. There are 18 residues in the CDR3. CDR3 DNA sequence: TGTGCCAGCAGCCAAGTAACCTCCCCGGGCGGGCGCTCCTACGAGCAGTACTTC. It encodes CASSQVTSPGGRSYEQYF.

In its sample, this clonotype was seen many times. The J gene is TRBJ2-7, the V gene TRBV9, with a possible D match to TRBD2 (6 bases). V lost 7 bases and J 3 bases, leaving 23 bases between the germline ends. This CDR3 has 16 residues. Germline V gene sequence: CDR1 SGDLS, CDR2 YYNGEE. The DNA for the CDR3 is TGTGCCAGCCAACCCGAGACCGGGGGAACTCACTACGAGCAGTACTTC. This translates into CASQPETGGTHYEQYF. Based on the CDR3 plus reference TRBV9 and TRBJ2-7, the full variable domain is DSGVTQTPKHLITATGQRVTLRCSPRSGDLSVYWYQQSLDQGLQFLIQYYNGEERAKGNILERFSAQQFPDLHSELNLSSLELGDSALYFCASQPETGGTHYEQYFGPGTRLTVT.